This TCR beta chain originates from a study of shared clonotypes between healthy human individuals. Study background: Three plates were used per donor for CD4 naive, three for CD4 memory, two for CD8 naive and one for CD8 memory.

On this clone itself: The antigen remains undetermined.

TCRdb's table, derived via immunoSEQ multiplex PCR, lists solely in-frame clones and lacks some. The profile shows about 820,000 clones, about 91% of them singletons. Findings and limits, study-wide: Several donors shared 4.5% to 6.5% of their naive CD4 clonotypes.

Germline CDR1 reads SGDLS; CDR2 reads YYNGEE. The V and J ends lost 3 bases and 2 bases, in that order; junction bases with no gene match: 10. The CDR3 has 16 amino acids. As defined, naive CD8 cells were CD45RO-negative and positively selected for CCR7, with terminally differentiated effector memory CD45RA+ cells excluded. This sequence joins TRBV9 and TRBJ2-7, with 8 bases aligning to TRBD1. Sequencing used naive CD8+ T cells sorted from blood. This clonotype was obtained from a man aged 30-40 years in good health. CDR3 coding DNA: TGTGCCAGCAGCGCCCACCCGGACAGGGTACCCTACGAGCAGTACTTC. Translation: CASSAHPDRVPYEQYF.